This T cell receptor (beta chain) emerged from a study of blood T cell repertoires in COVID-19. The overall study: Specimens from acute and convalescent COVID-19 originated in the United States, Italy and Spain. T cells, B-cell-depleted T cells, or PBMCs provided the cDNA or gDNA that served as material.

In the original workflow: The assay estimated nucleated cells by amplifying reference gene primers. Assay: immunoSEQ multiplex PCR; the TCRdb copy retains only in-frame clones and omits some. D and trimming were read from the DNA, whereas the V and J calls and clone size are those reported in that table. Among 150,000 to 200,000 clones listed, 89% were seen once. The germline V and J ends were trimmed by 5 bases and 8 bases, with 16 bases remaining between them. The CDR3 is made up of 14 amino acids. The germline gives CDR1 MGHDK, CDR2 SYGVNS. This clone was seen many times. The sequenced sample consisted of peripheral blood. This receptor was taken from a man younger than 35 who had recovered from COVID-19. The chain couples TRBV25-1 to TRBJ1-3; D possibly corresponds to TRBD1 (5 bases). The CDR3 nucleotides are TGTGCCAGCAGTTCTGCAGGGACTATAGACACCATATATTTT. Translating gives CASSSAGTIDTIYF.